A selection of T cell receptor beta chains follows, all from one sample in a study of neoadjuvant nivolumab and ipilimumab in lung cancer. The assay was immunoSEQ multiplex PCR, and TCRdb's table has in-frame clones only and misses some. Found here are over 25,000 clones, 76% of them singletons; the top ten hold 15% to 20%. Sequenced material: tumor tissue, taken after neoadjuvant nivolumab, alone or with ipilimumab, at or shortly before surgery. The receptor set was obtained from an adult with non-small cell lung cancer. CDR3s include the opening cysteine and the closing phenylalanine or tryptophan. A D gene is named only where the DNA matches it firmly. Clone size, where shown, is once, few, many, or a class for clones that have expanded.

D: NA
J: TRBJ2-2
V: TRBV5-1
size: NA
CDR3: CASSSRDAGELFF
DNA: TGCGCCAGCAGTAGTCGGGATGCCGGGGAGCTGTTTTTT

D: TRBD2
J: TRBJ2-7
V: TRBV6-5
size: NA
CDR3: CASSYTIAGGHHEQYF
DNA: TGTGCCAGCAGTTACACAATAGCGGGGGGGCACCACGAGCAGTACTTC

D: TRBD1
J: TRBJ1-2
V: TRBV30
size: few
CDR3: CAYGSGGHYGYTF
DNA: TGTGCCTACGGGTCAGGGGGCCACTATGGCTACACCTTC

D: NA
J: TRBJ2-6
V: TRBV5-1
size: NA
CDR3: CASSLAGGEPGANVLTF
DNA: TGCGCCAGCAGCCTAGCTGGGGGAGAGCCTGGGGCCAACGTCCTGACTTTC

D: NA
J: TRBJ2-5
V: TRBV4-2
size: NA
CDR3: CASSQDPGGRETQYF
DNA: TGTGCCAGCAGCCAAGATCCCGGGGGGCGAGAGACCCAGTACTTC

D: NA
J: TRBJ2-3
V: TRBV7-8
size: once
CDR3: CASSPPDVSTDTQYF
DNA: TGTGCCAGCAGCCCTCCTGACGTCAGCACAGATACGCAGTATTTT

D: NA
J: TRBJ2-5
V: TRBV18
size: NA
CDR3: CASSPWDQETQYF
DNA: TGTGCCAGCTCACCGTGGGACCAAGAGACCCAGTACTTC

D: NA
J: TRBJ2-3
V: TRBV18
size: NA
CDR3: CASSDVGASTDTQYF
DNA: TGTGCCAGCTCAGACGTAGGGGCGAGCACAGATACGCAGTATTTT

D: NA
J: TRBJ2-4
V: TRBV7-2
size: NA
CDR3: CASSFVRWGIGDIQYF
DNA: TGTGCCAGCAGCTTCGTAAGGTGGGGGATTGGAGACATTCAGTACTTC

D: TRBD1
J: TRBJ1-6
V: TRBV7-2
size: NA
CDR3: CASSLSPTGGLGSPLHF
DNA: TGTGCCAGCAGCTTAAGTCCGACAGGGGGATTGGGGTCACCCCTCCACTTT

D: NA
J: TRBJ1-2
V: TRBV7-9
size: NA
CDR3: CASSFLDRLNYGYTF
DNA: TGTGCCAGCAGTTTCCTCGACAGGTTAAACTATGGCTACACCTTC

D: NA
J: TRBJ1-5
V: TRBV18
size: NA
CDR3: CASSPTGNQPQHF
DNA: TGTGCCAGCTCACCAACCGGAAATCAGCCCCAGCATTTT

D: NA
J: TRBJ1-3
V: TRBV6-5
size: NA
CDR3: CASSLSGGGNTIYF
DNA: TGTGCCAGCAGTCTATCTGGGGGAGGAAACACCATATATTTT

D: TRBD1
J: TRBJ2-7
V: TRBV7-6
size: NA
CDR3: CASSPGGPYEQYF
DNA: TGTGCCAGCAGCCCAGGGGGACCCTACGAGCAGTACTTC

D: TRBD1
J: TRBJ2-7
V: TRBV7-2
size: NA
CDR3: CASSKDRFSYEQYF
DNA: TGTGCCAGCAGCAAGGACAGGTTCTCCTACGAGCAGTACTTC

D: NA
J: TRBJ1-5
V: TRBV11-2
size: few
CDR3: CASSRSGYSNQPQHF
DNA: TGTGCCAGCAGCCGAAGTGGTTATAGCAATCAGCCCCAGCATTTT

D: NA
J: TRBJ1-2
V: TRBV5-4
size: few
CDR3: CASSRQLPTINYGYTF
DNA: TGTGCCAGCAGCCGGCAGCTGCCTACAATAAACTATGGCTACACCTTC

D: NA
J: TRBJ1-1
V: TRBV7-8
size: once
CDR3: CASSQYSNTEAFF
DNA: TGTGCCAGCAGCCAGTACAGTAACACTGAAGCTTTCTTT

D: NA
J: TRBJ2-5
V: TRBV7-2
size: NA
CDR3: CASSLYGNQETQYF
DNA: TGTGCCAGCAGCCTTTACGGGAATCAAGAGACCCAGTACTTC

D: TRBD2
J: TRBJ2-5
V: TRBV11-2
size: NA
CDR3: CASSVPGGLTQYF
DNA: TGTGCCAGCAGCGTACCGGGGGGTCTAACCCAGTACTTC

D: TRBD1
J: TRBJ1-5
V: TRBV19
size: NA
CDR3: CASKDRDRQPQHF
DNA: TGTGCCAGTAAGGACAGGGATAGGCAGCCCCAGCATTTT

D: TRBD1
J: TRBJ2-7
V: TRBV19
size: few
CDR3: CASSRGQFTYEQYF
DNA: TGTGCCAGTAGTCGGGGACAGTTCACCTACGAGCAGTACTTC

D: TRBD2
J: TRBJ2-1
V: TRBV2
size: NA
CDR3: CASSGVAGGEQFF
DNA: TGTGCCAGCAGTGGGGTAGCGGGGGGTGAGCAGTTCTTC

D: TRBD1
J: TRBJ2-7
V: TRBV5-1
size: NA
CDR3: CASSPLTGGTYEQYF
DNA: TGCGCCAGCAGCCCACTGACAGGGGGCACCTACGAGCAGTACTTC

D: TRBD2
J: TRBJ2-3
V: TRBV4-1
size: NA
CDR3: CASSQVASGVTDTQYF
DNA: TGCGCCAGCAGCCAAGTCGCCAGCGGGGTGACAGATACGCAGTATTTT

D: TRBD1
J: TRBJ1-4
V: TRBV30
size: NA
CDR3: CAWSVQDRGNEKLFF
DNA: TGTGCCTGGAGTGTACAGGACAGGGGAAATGAAAAACTGTTTTTT